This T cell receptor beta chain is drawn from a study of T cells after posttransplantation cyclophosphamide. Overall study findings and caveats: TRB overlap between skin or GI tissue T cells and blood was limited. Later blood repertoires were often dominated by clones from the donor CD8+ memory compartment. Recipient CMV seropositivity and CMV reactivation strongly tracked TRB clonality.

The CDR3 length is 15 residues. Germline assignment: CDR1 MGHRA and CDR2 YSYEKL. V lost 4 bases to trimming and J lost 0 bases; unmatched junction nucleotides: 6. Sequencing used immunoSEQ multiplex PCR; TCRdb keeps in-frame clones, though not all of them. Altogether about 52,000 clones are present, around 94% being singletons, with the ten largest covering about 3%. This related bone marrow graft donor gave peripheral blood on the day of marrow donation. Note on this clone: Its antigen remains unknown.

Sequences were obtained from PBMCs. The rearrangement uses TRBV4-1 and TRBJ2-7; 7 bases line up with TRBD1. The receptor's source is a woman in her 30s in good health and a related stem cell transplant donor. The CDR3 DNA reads TGCGCCAGCAGCCGTGGGACAGTTTTCTCCTACGAGCAGTACTTC. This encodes CASSRGTVFSYEQYF.